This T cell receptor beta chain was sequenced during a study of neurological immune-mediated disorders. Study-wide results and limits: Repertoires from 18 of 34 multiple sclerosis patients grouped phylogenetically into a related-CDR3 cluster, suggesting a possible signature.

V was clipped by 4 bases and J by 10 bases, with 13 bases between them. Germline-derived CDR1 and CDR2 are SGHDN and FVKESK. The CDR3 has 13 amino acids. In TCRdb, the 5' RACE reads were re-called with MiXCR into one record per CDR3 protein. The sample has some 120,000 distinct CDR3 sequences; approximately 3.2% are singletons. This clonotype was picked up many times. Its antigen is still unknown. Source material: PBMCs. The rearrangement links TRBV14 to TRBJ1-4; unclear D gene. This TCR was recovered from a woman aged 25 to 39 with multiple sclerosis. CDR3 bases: TGTGCCAGCAGCCTCGGAGAGATGAGAAAACTGTTTTTT. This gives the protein CASSLGEMRKLFF.